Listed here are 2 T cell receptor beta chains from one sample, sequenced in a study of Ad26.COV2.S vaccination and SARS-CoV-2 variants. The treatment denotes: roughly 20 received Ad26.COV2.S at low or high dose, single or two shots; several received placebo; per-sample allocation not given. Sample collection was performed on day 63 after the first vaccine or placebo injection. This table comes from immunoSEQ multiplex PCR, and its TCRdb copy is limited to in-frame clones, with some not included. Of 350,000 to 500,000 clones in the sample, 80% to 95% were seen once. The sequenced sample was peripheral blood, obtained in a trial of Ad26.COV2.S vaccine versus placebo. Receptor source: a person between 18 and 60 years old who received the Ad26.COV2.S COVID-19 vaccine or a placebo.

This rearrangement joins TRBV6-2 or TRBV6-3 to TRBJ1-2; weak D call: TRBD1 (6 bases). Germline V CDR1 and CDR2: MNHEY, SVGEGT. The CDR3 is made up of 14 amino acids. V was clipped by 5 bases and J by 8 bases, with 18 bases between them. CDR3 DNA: TGTGCCAGCAGTCTATACGATCAGGGACACGGCTACACCTTC. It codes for CASSLYDQGHGYTF.

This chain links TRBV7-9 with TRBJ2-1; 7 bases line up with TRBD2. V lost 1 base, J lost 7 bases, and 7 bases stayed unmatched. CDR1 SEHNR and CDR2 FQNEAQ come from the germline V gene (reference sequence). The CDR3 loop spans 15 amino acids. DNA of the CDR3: TGTGCCAGCAGCTTAGGGGGAGGGCCACGGAATGAGCAGTTCTTC. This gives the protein CASSLGGGPRNEQFF.